What follows are 21 T cell receptor beta chains derived from one specimen sequenced in a study of T cell responses to AZD1222 COVID-19 vaccine. This table comes from immunoSEQ multiplex PCR, and its TCRdb copy is limited to in-frame clones, with some not included. The top ten hold 1.5% to 2% of the sample, which has about 140,000 clones, around 91% seen once. The specimen was peripheral blood, collected on day 0 of AZD1222 vaccination. These receptors all stem from an adult in good health.

The rearrangement joins TRBV6-4 to TRBJ2-1, with TRBD1 as a possible D gene (5 bases). The V gene's germline CDR1 is MRHNA and CDR2 SNTAGT. CDR3 length equals 16 residues. V was trimmed by 6 bases and J by 0 bases, leaving 15 bases between them. The CDR3 DNA is TGTGCCAGCAGGACCCCCAGGGAAAGCTCCTACAATGAGCAGTTCTTC. Protein sequence: CASRTPRESSYNEQFF.

The chain couples TRBV7-3 to TRBJ2-1, with TRBD2 identical over 11 bases. The CDR3 spans 16 residues. With 4 bases clipped from V and 2 bases from J, the junction kept 4 bases outside the gene matches. Per germline, CDR1 SGHTA and CDR2 FQGTGA. CDR3 sequence (DNA): TGTGCCAGCAGCTCTTCACTAGCGGGAGCCTACAATGAGCAGTTCTTC. Encoded protein: CASSSSLAGAYNEQFF.

The chain has TRBV5-1 and TRBJ1-4; tentatively, D is TRBD1 (5 bases). Trimming cost V 1 base and J 7 bases, with 8 bases left between them. The CDR3 is 13 amino acids. Germline V gene data show CDR1 as SGHRS and CDR2 as YFSETQ. The CDR3: CASSLQGSEKLFF. In DNA, the CDR3 is TGCGCCAGCAGCTTGCAGGGCTCTGAAAAACTGTTTTTT.

The genes are TRBV14 and TRBJ1-4; 9 bases align to TRBD1. V lost 5 bases and J lost 5; bases outside the gene matches: 6. CDR3 length: 15 amino acids. Germline lookup yields CDR1 SGHDN and CDR2 FVKESK. The CDR3 region has the DNA TGTGCCAGCAGCTCGAAACAGGGGGCAAATGAAAAACTGTTTTTT. Translated: CASSSKQGANEKLFF.

This chain uses TRBV28 with TRBJ1-4, with D maybe TRBD1 (5 bases). Germline CDR1 MDHEN, CDR2 SYDVKM. V gave up 8 bases and J gave up 1 base, with 14 bases separating them. The CDR3 is 15 amino acids. CDR3 nucleotide sequence: TGTGCCAGCGCCCCAGGGACGATAACTAATGAAAAACTGTTTTTT. As protein: CASAPGTITNEKLFF.

The chain uses TRBV7-2 and TRBJ1-2, with 9 bases matching TRBD1. The CDR3 sequence is 15 residues long. Looked up from germline, CDR1 is SGHTA and CDR2 is FQGNSA. After removal of 1 base from V and 8 bases from J, the junction contained 8 bases not matched to a gene. The CDR3 DNA sequence: TGTGCCAGCAGCTTAGTTACAGGGGGCGTGTGGGGCTACACCTTC. Translation: CASSLVTGGVWGYTF.

V gene TRBV5-1 combines with J gene TRBJ1-1; the match to TRBD1 covers 7 bases. Looked up from germline, CDR1 is SGHRS and CDR2 is YFSETQ. There are 18 residues in the CDR3. With 0 bases clipped from V and 0 bases from J, the junction kept 11 bases outside the gene matches. Here the CDR3 DNA reads TGCGCCAGCAGCTTGGAAGTGACAGGGATTAGCATGAACACTGAAGCTTTCTTT. Translation gives CASSLEVTGISMNTEAFF.

This rearrangement joins TRBV5-1 to TRBJ2-5; 11 positions match TRBD1. J was trimmed by 4 bases and V by 4 bases; bases with no gene match: 3. This CDR3 has 14 amino acids. Germline values: CDR1 SGHRS, CDR2 YFSETQ. As DNA, the CDR3 is TGCGCCAGCAGCGGACAGGGGGCGGGAGAGACCCAGTACTTC. Its protein is CASSGQGAGETQYF. Full variable domain (remainder filled in from reference TRBV5-1 and TRBJ2-5): KAGVTQTPRYLIKTRGQQVTLSCSPISGHRSVSWYQQTPGQGLQFLFEYFSETQRNKGNFPGRFSGRQFSNSRSEMNVSTLELGDSALYLCASSGQGAGETQYFGPGTRLLVL.

The V gene is TRBV24-1, the J gene TRBJ2-3; D is possibly TRBD1 (5 bases). This CDR3 comprises 18 residues. Germline lookup yields CDR1 KGHDR and CDR2 SFDVKD. Trimming took off 0 bases at V and 3 bases at J, with 18 bases between the two ends. The CDR3 DNA is TGTGCCACCAGTGATTTGTCAGGGTCGTATGCCAAAACAGATACGCAGTATTTT. It specifies CATSDLSGSYAKTDTQYF.

The V call is TRBV7-9, the J call TRBJ2-5, with D tentatively TRBD1 (6 bases). CDR1 is SEHNR, CDR2 FQNEAQ, per germline (reference sequence). This CDR3 contains 13 residues. CDR3 sequence (DNA): TGTGTCTCGCGGCAGGGGCCCCAAGAGACCCAGTACTTC. Translated, it gives CVSRQGPQETQYF.

V and J are TRBV11-2 and TRBJ2-7, with TRBD2 matching over 8 bases. This CDR3 has 16 amino acids. Germline V gene lookup returns CDR1 SGHAT and CDR2 FQNNGV. The V gene end was trimmed by 5 bases and the J gene end by 1 base; junction bases not matched to a gene: 10. CDR3 in amino acids: CASSSGRGGRSYEQYF. The CDR3 nucleotides read TGTGCCAGCAGCAGCGGACGGGGGGGCCGATCCTACGAGCAGTACTTC.

The rearrangement joins TRBV27 to TRBJ1-5; weak D call: TRBD1 (5 bases). The germline gives CDR1 MNHEY, CDR2 SMNVEV (reference sequence). The CDR3 is made up of 14 amino acids. Deletions cut 1 base from V and 4 bases from J, with 8 bases between. CDR3 loop: CASSLYEGNQPQHF. CDR3 DNA sequence: TGTGCCAGCAGTTTATATGAGGGGAATCAGCCCCAGCATTTT.

The CDR3 nucleotides read TGTGCCATCAGTGCGATGGTAGCGGGGGGGCTCAATGAGCAGTTCTTC. Translating it yields CAISAMVAGGLNEQFF. This chain connects TRBV10-3 to TRBJ2-1, with 11 bases that match TRBD2. The trim removed 4 bases at V and 6 bases at J, leaving 8 bases unmatched. There are 16 residues in the CDR3. Germline lookup yields CDR1 ENHRY and CDR2 SYGVKD.

The chain employs TRBV6-2 or TRBV6-3 and TRBJ2-1; TRBD1 aligns across 8 bases. The CDR3 spans 19 residues. CDR1 is MNHEY and CDR2 is SVGEGT in the germline V gene. The ends lost 5 bases at V and 6 bases at J; junction bases unmatched: 21. CDR3 loop: CASSKRQGSVSDRANEQFF. As DNA, the CDR3 is TGTGCCAGCAGTAAAAGACAGGGGTCGGTATCGGATAGGGCCAATGAGCAGTTCTTC.

V gene TRBV7-9 combines with J gene TRBJ2-7; 7 positions agree with TRBD1. CDR1 SEHNR and CDR2 FQNEAQ come from the germline V gene (reference sequence). The CDR3 length is 14 residues. Germline trimming cut 5 bases from V and 2 bases from J; bases unmatched to any gene: 6. The CDR3 region is CASSPPDRAYEQYF. CDR3 DNA sequence: TGTGCCAGCAGCCCCCCCGACAGGGCCTACGAGCAGTACTTC. The full variable domain, in which reference TRBV7-9 and TRBJ2-7 provide the parts outside the CDR3, is DTGVSQNPRHKITKRGQNVTFRCDPISEHNRLYWYRQTLGQGPEFLTYFQNEAQLEKSRLLSDRFSAERPKGSFSTLEIQRTEQGDSAMYLCASSPPDRAYEQYFGPGTRLTVT.

In its sample, this clone was seen once. The chain employs TRBV3-1 (or the pseudogene TRBV3-2) and TRBJ1-3; no clear D gene. V was trimmed by 0 bases and J by 2 bases, leaving 8 bases between them. The CDR3 length is 15 residues. In germline, CDR1 is LGHDT, CDR2 YNNKEL (reference sequence). The CDR3 protein is CASSQDWAPGNTIYF. The DNA of the CDR3 is TGTGCCAGCAGCCAAGATTGGGCTCCTGGAAACACCATATATTTT.

The chain joins TRBV6-5 to TRBJ2-5; D might be TRBD2 (5 bases). CDR1 and CDR2 (germline): MNHEY, SVGAGI. The CDR3 is made up of 12 amino acids. The V end was cut by 6 bases, the J end by 3 bases, with 8 bases between. The CDR3 sequence is CASRAGKETQYF. DNA for the CDR3: TGTGCCAGCAGGGCCGGGAAAGAGACCCAGTACTTC.

The CDR3 DNA reads TGTGCCAGCAGCCACTGGACTAGCGGGAGAGTCTACGAGCAGTACTTC. As protein: CASSHWTSGRVYEQYF. This chain links TRBV3-1 (or the pseudogene TRBV3-2) with TRBJ2-7; TRBD2 aligns across 13 bases. J gave up 3 bases and V 3 bases, and 5 bases lay outside the gene matches. Germline assignment: CDR1 LGHDT and CDR2 YNNKEL (reference sequence). The CDR3 spans 16 residues.

Remarks on this clone: Other nucleotide sequences from this sample produce the same CDR3. The CDR3 bases are TGTGCCAGCAGCAGGACAGGGAGCTCCTACGAGCAGTACTTC. Protein product: CASSRTGSSYEQYF. V usage is TRBV27 and J usage is TRBJ2-7; 8 positions agree with TRBD1. The CDR3 contains 14 residues. Germline-derived CDR1 and CDR2 are MNHEY and SMNVEV (reference sequence). The V segment lost 6 bases and the J segment 0 bases; nucleotides outside the gene matches: 4.

The rearrangement uses TRBV2 and TRBJ1-5, with 7 nucleotides matching TRBD1. This CDR3 has 15 residues. Germline CDR1 and CDR2: SNHLY and FYNNEI. The ends lost 1 base at V and 7 bases at J; junction bases unmatched: 7. The CDR3 spells CASSEGSGGRQPQHF. The CDR3 DNA follows: TGTGCCAGCAGTGAAGGGTCAGGGGGGAGGCAGCCCCAGCATTTT.

The chain combines TRBV5-4 with TRBJ1-4; weak D call: TRBD1 (5 bases). CDR1 SGHNT and CDR2 YYREEE come from the germline V gene (reference sequence). V lost 2 bases and J lost 4, with 12 bases in between. The CDR3 runs to 15 residues. The CDR3 DNA sequence: TGTGCCAGCAGCTTTGGGGGAAGCGGTAATGAAAAACTGTTTTTT. Translating gives CASSFGGSGNEKLFF.